The source of this T cell receptor beta chain is a study of blood T cell repertoires in COVID-19. Study details: Spain, Italy and the United States supplied samples that represented acute and convalescent COVID-19.

This table comes from immunoSEQ multiplex PCR, and its TCRdb copy is limited to in-frame clones, with some not included. The sample includes 180,000 or so clones, about 82% of them seen just once. Germline V gene data show CDR1 as MGHRA and CDR2 as YSYEKL. Trimming took 1 base from V and 2 from J, leaving 9 bases between them. This CDR3 region has 14 residues. Among Cohort 3 donors, those recovered had two negative PCRs, clearance, or symptom resolution. The rearrangement links TRBV4-1 to TRBJ2-7, with D possibly matching TRBD2 (5 bases). The sample consisted of PBMCs or T cells enriched from blood (not recorded which). The clonotype originates from a woman in her twenties or thirties who had recovered from COVID-19. CDR3 coding DNA: TGCGCCAGCAGCCAAGTTGCGGGTGCCTACGAGCAGTACTTC. It codes for CASSQVAGAYEQYF.